Shown below are 28 T cell receptor beta chains from a single sample sequenced in a study of T cells in Graves' hyperthyroidism and ophthalmopathy. RNA transcripts provided the source from which TCR beta CDR3 regions were amplified. RT-PCR in the first round (using the HTBI primer set) targeted the TCR CDR3. From the multiplex PCR reads, TCRdb called clonotypes with MiXCR, one entry per CDR3 protein. Of roughly 570,000 distinct CDR3 sequences in the sample, around 46% were seen once. The sample comprised peripheral blood or thyroid tissue (not recorded which). The origin of the receptors is a woman aged 18 to 35 with Graves' hyperthyroidism.

This clonotype was seen only once. J is TRBJ2-3 and V is TRBV9, with 7 nucleotides matching TRBD2. The CDR3 runs to 17 residues. V lost 2 bases and J lost 0; bases outside the gene matches: 9. Germline assignment: CDR1 SGDLS and CDR2 YYNGEE. Here the CDR3 DNA reads TGTGCCAGCAGCGTCTCCCGAAGCGGGACGAGCACAGATACGCAGTATTTT. Translation: CASSVSRSGTSTDTQYF.

The DNA for the CDR3 is TGTGCCAGCTCGACAGGGGGACTAGCAGAAGAGACCCAGTACTTC. This gives the protein CASSTGGLAEETQYF. The chain has TRBV9 and TRBJ2-5; D is tentatively TRBD1 or TRBD2 (9 bases each). This CDR3 is 15 amino acids long. The germline V gene encodes CDR1 SGDLS and CDR2 YYNGEE. V gave up 7 bases and J gave up 3 bases, with 19 bases separating them. The full variable domain, its missing parts supplied by reference TRBV9 and TRBJ2-5, is DSGVTQTPKHLITATGQRVTLRCSPRSGDLSVYWYQQSLDQGLQFLIQYYNGEERAKGNILERFSAQQFPDLHSELNLSSLELGDSALYFCASSTGGLAEETQYFGPGTRLLVL.

At least ten counts were recorded for this clonotype. A much more abundant neighbour one base away suggests this may be a read error. The chain recombines TRBV29-1 with TRBJ1-1, with no clear D. The germline V and J ends were trimmed by 3 bases and 6 bases, with 8 bases remaining between them. From germline, CDR1 is SQVTM and CDR2 ANQGSEA. The CDR3 is made up of 11 amino acids. CDR3 bases: TGCAGCGTTGAGTCTGAGGCTGAAGCTTTCTTT. Protein: CSVESEAEAFF.

The chain carries TRBV29-1 and TRBJ1-1; D perhaps matches TRBD1 (5 bases). The CDR3 extends over 13 amino acids. The V gene lost 0 bases and the J gene lost 4 bases, with 9 bases spanning the gap. CDR1 is SQVTM, CDR2 ANQGSEA, per germline. This chain's CDR3 is CSVEDTRGTEAFF. The CDR3 bases are TGCAGCGTTGAAGATACAAGGGGCACTGAAGCTTTCTTT.

The chain is built from TRBV7-2 and TRBJ2-5, with 11 bases fitting TRBD1. Losses at the gene ends were 5 bases for V and 5 bases for J; bases not matched to a gene: 10. The CDR3 contains 16 residues. CDR1 and CDR2 (germline): SGHTA, FQGNSA. In DNA form, the CDR3 reads TGTGCCAGCAGCCCCAATACCGGGACAGGGGGGGAGACCCAGTACTTC. It encodes CASSPNTGTGGETQYF.

J is TRBJ1-2 and V is TRBV12-1; the table's D gene call, TRBD1, was not cross checked with the DNA. TRBV12-1 is marked as a pseudogene. This CDR3 is 17 amino acids long. The CDR3 DNA sequence: TGTGCCAGCAGTCTTTCCGGGACAGGGGGAGAAAACTATGGCTACACCTTC. As protein: CASSLSGTGGENYGYTF.

This clonotype was seen many times. This rearrangement joins TRBV30 to TRBJ1-1; D is unresolved. Germline-derived CDR1 and CDR2 are GTSNPN and SVGIG (reference sequence). V was shortened by 8 bases and J by 0 bases, with 7 bases between the two germline ends. The CDR3 loop spans 11 amino acids. This CDR3 is CAGQVNTEAFF. Here the CDR3 DNA reads TGTGCCGGTCAGGTGAACACTGAAGCTTTCTTT.

The chain joins TRBV15 to TRBJ2-5, with TRBD2 matching over 11 bases. The CDR3 spans 16 residues. V lost 5 bases to trimming and J lost 1 base; unmatched junction nucleotides: 6. CDR1 and CDR2 (germline): LNHNV, YYDKDF (reference sequence). The CDR3 DNA reads as TGTGCCACCAGCGAGCGGACTAGCGGGTTCCAAGAGACCCAGTACTTC. Its protein is CATSERTSGFQETQYF.

The V gene is TRBV20-1, the J gene TRBJ1-6, with 7 bases lining up with TRBD1. V shed 2 bases and J 7 bases; nucleotides not matched to a gene: 5. There are 14 residues in the CDR3. Germline V CDR1 and CDR2: DFQATT, SNEGSKA (reference sequence). CDR3 in DNA: TGCAGTGCTAGACCTTGGACAGGCAATTCACCCCTCCACTTT. Protein: CSARPWTGNSPLHF.

The V and J genes are TRBV7-9 and TRBJ1-1, with a weak D call TRBD1 (5 bases). The V gene lost 8 bases and the J gene lost 4 bases, with 20 bases spanning the gap. The germline CDR1 and CDR2 sequences are SEHNR and FQNEAQ (reference sequence). The CDR3 has 15 residues. The CDR3 spells CASSPNLSGGTEAFF. In nucleotides, the CDR3 is TGTGCCAGCTCACCGAACCTAAGCGGGGGCACTGAAGCTTTCTTT.

The chain employs TRBV12-3 or TRBV12-4 and TRBJ2-2, with TRBD1 identical over 8 bases. The CDR3 is 16 residues long. V trimming: 6 bases; J trimming: 4 bases; junction bases outside the gene matches: 10. The CDR3 sequence: CASRGAGQGVTGELFF. The CDR3 DNA is TGTGCCAGCAGGGGAGCCGGACAGGGAGTCACCGGGGAGCTGTTTTTT.

This clonotype was detected many times. The chain carries TRBV10-3 and TRBJ1-3; D is ambiguous. The germline V and J ends were trimmed by 10 bases and 0 bases, with 16 bases remaining between them. The CDR3 has 15 amino acids. Per the germline V gene, CDR1 is ENHRY and CDR2 is SYGVKD. The chain's CDR3 is CATTLEDLSGNTIYF. The CDR3 DNA sequence: TGTGCCACCACACTTGAGGATCTCTCTGGAAACACCATATATTTT.

This clonotype was seen repeatedly, ten times or more. V gene TRBV20-1 combines with J gene TRBJ2-5; no firm D call. This CDR3 is 12 amino acids long. Trimming cost V 3 bases and J 4 bases, with 9 bases left between them. The V gene's germline CDR1 is DFQATT and CDR2 SNEGSKA (reference sequence). CDR3 in amino acids: CSARPDPETQYF. The CDR3 bases are TGCAGTGCTAGGCCCGACCCAGAGACCCAGTACTTC.

This clonotype appeared many times. This rearrangement joins TRBV7-9 to TRBJ1-3, with 7 positions matching TRBD1. Germline-derived CDR1 and CDR2 are SEHNR and FQNEAQ (reference sequence). CDR3 length: 17 residues. V shed 5 bases and J 2 bases; nucleotides not matched to a gene: 12. The CDR3 sequence: CASSPRTGVQAGNTIYF. CDR3 nucleotide sequence: TGTGCCAGCAGCCCAAGAACAGGGGTCCAGGCTGGAAACACCATATATTTT.

The J gene is TRBJ1-1, the V gene TRBV5-2; TRBD1, the table's D call, was not compared with the DNA. TRBV5-2 is flagged as a pseudogene. This CDR3 region has 14 residues. CDR3 DNA: TGTGCCAGCAACCTCGGGACAATTGGCACTGAAGCTTTCTTT. Encoded protein: CASNLGTIGTEAFF.

The J gene is TRBJ2-2, the V gene TRBV10-2, with D unresolved. CDR1 is WSHSY, CDR2 SAAADI, per germline. The V and J ends lost 4 bases and 4 bases respectively, with 7 bases between them. CDR3 length equals 13 residues. CDR3 region: CASSVERTGELFF. In nucleotides, the CDR3 is TGCGCCAGCAGTGTGGAGCGCACCGGGGAGCTGTTTTTT.

This clonotype has a handful of counts. The chain uses TRBV5-1 and TRBJ2-3; a weak D match, TRBD1 (6 bases). Germline V gene sequence: CDR1 SGHRS, CDR2 YFSETQ. The CDR3 sequence is 14 residues long. V dropped 2 bases and J dropped 4 bases, with 11 bases sitting between them. CDR3 DNA: TGCGCCAGCAGCTTAACAGGGATGCCAGATACGCAGTATTTT. Translating gives CASSLTGMPDTQYF.

This chain uses TRBV11-1 with TRBJ2-1, with D uncertain. Germline CDR1 reads SGHAT; CDR2 reads FQDESV (reference sequence). Trimming stripped 2 bases from V and 0 bases from J, with 14 bases between. The CDR3 totals 17 residues. The CDR3 here is CASSLTLTSSSYNEQFF. CDR3 nucleotide sequence: TGTGCCAGCAGCTTAACGCTAACTTCCAGCTCCTACAATGAGCAGTTCTTC.

Comments on this clonotype: One end of the junction fails to match germline, which may point to a read error. The gene calls are TRBV15 and TRBJ1-5, with D possibly matching TRBD1 (6 bases). Germline values: CDR1 LNHNV, CDR2 YYDKDF (reference sequence). This CDR3 is 14 amino acids long. CDR3 sequence (DNA): TGTGCCACCATCAGAGACAGGACCACTCAGCCCCAGCATTTT. Its protein product is CATIRDRTTQPQHF.

The rearrangement joins TRBV29-1 to TRBJ2-7; 10 bases map to TRBD2. The germline CDR1 and CDR2 sequences are SQVTM and ANQGSEA. V shed 8 bases and J 4 bases; nucleotides not matched to a gene: 11. The CDR3 runs 14 residues. Written as DNA, the CDR3 is TGCAGCAGTGAAGAGGCTAGCGGGAGTTACGAGCAGTACTTC. This translates into CSSEEASGSYEQYF.

This clonotype appeared many times. The chain carries TRBV12-5 and TRBJ1-6; a weak D match, TRBD1 (5 bases). Germline assignment: CDR1 LGHNT and CDR2 FRNRAP. The CDR3 runs to 14 residues. The germline V and J ends were trimmed by 1 base and 11 bases, with 12 bases remaining between them. The chain's CDR3 is CASGLGDGGPPLHF. The CDR3 bases are TGTGCTAGTGGTTTGGGGGACGGTGGACCACCCCTCCACTTT.

This clonotype was seen more than once but under ten times. The conserved phenylalanine or tryptophan normally closing the CDR3 is absent here, so this likely arose from a read error. It is unclear where the CDR3 begins or ends on the DNA, so no DNA is shown, and the CDR3 is as TCRdb lists it. V gene TRBV7-2 combines with J gene TRBJ1-3. The CDR3 contains 9 residues when both ends are counted. The germline V gene has CDR1 SGHTA and CDR2 FQGNSA. CDR3 loop: CASSLMAGL.

The gene calls are TRBV10-3 and TRBJ1-4, with unresolved D. Trimming took off 0 bases at V and 4 bases at J, with 18 bases between the two ends. Germline V lookup: CDR1 ENHRY, CDR2 SYGVKD. The CDR3 contains 18 residues. The CDR3 protein is CAISESRTSGSSNEKLFF. CDR3 coding DNA: TGTGCCATCAGTGAGTCCCGGACTAGCGGGAGCAGTAATGAAAAACTGTTTTTT.

The V gene is TRBV2, the J gene TRBJ1-5, with 8 bases lining up with TRBD1. J lost 1 base, V lost 10 bases, and 9 bases had no gene match. Germline V CDR1 and CDR2: SNHLY, FYNNEI. The CDR3 covers 15 residues. The CDR3 sequence: CANQGARTSNQPQHF. The DNA of the CDR3 is TGTGCCAATCAGGGGGCCAGGACAAGCAATCAGCCCCAGCATTTT.

This clonotype was seen a single time. V usage is TRBV2 and J usage is TRBJ2-7; D not certain. Per germline, CDR1 SNHLY and CDR2 FYNNEI. V was clipped by 2 bases and J by 0 bases, with 5 bases between them. The CDR3 covers 13 residues. CDR3 loop: CASSERNSYEQYF. The CDR3 region has the DNA TGTGCCAGCAGTGAAAGGAACTCCTACGAGCAGTACTTC. Filled out from reference TRBV2 and TRBJ2-7, the complete variable domain reads EPEVTQTPSHQVTQMGQEVILRCVPISNHLYFYWYRQILGQKVEFLVSFYNNEISEKSEIFDDQFSVERPDGSNFTLKIRSTKLEDSAMYFCASSERNSYEQYFGPGTRLTVT.

The chain employs TRBV25-1 and TRBJ2-5; D is possibly TRBD1 (5 bases). Trimming took 11 bases from V and 6 from J, leaving 19 bases between them. Per the germline V gene, CDR1 is MGHDK and CDR2 is SYGVNS. CDR3 length equals 13 residues. CDR3 coding DNA: TGTGCCTTCATCCAGGGTGGCGGAAAGACCCAGTACTTC. Translating gives CAFIQGGGKTQYF.

CDR3 amino acids: CASSPGVSSDSANYGYTF. CDR3 sequence (DNA): TGTGCCAGCAGCCCTGGCGTATCGTCGGATTCAGCTAACTATGGCTACACCTTC. This chain joins TRBV7-2 and TRBJ1-2, with D unclear. Trimming pared 5 bases from V and 0 bases from J, leaving 22 bases between. Germline-derived CDR1 and CDR2 are SGHTA and FQGNSA. The CDR3 is 18 residues long.

The chain links TRBV24-1 to TRBJ1-4; D is ambiguous. The germline V gene has CDR1 KGHDR and CDR2 SFDVKD. This CDR3 is built from 15 residues. V gave up 10 bases and J gave up 0 bases, with 14 bases separating them. The CDR3 sequence is CATSREDATNEKLFF. CDR3 DNA sequence: TGTGCCACGTCGCGGGAGGACGCAACTAATGAAAAACTGTTTTTT.